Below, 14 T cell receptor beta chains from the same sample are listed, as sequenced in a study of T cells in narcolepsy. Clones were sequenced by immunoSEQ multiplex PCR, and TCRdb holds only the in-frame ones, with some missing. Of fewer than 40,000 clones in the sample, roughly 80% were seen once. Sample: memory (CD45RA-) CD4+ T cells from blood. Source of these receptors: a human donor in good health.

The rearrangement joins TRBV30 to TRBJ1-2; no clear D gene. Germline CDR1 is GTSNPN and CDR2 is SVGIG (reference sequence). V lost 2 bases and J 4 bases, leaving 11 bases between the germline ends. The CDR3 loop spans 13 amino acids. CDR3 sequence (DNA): TGTGCCTGGAGTCCCCTTGTGACCTATGGCTACACCTTC. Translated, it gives CAWSPLVTYGYTF.

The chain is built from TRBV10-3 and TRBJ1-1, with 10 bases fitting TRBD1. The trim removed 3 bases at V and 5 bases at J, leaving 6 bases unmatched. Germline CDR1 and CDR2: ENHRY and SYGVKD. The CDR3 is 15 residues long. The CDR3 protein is CAISDRDRGLTEAFF. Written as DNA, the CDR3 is TGTGCCATCAGTGATAGAGACAGGGGGCTTACTGAAGCTTTCTTT.

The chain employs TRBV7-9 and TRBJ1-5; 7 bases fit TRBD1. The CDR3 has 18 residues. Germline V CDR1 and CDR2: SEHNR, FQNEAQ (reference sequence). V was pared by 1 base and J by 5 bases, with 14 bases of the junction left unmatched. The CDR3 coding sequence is TGTGCCAGCAGCTTAGGAGCCTTTACGGGACAGATCGATCAGCCCCAGCATTTT. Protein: CASSLGAFTGQIDQPQHF.

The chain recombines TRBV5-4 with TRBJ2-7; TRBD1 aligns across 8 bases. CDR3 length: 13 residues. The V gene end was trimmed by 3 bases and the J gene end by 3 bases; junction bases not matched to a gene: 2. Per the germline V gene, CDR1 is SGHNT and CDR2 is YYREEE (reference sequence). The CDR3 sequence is CASSSGQGYEQYF. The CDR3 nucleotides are TGTGCCAGCAGCTCCGGACAGGGCTACGAGCAGTACTTC.

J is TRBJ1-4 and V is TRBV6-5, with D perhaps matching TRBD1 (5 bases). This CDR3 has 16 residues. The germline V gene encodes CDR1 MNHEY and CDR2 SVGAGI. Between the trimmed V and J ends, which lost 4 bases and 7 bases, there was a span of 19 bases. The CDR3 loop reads CASSWGGGGKSEKLFF. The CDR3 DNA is TGTGCCAGCAGTTGGGGAGGTGGGGGGAAGAGTGAAAAACTGTTTTTT.

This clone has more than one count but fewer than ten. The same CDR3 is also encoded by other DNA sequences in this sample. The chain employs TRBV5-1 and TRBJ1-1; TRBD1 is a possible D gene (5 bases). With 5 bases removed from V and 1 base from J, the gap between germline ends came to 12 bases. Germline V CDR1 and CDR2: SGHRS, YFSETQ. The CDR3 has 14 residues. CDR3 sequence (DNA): TGCGCCAGCAGTATTAATACAGGGAACACTGAAGCTTTCTTT. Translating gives CASSINTGNTEAFF.

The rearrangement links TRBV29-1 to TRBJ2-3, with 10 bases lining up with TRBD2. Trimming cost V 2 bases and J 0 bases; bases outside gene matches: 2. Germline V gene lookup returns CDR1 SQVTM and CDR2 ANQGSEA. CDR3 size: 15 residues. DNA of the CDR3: TGCAGCGTTGAATTAGCGGGGGGTAGCACAGATACGCAGTATTTT. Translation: CSVELAGGSTDTQYF.

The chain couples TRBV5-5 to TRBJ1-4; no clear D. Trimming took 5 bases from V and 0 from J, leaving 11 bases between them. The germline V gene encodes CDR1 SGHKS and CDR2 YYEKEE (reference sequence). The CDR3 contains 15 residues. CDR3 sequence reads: CASSVQGSTNEKLFF. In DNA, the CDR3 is TGTGCCAGCAGTGTCCAAGGATCAACTAATGAAAAACTGTTTTTT.

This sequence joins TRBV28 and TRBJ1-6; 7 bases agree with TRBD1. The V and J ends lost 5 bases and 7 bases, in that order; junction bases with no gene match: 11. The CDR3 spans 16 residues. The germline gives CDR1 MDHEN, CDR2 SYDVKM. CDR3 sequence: CASSQPTGIRNSPLHF. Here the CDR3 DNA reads TGTGCCAGCAGTCAGCCGACAGGGATCAGGAATTCACCCCTCCACTTT.

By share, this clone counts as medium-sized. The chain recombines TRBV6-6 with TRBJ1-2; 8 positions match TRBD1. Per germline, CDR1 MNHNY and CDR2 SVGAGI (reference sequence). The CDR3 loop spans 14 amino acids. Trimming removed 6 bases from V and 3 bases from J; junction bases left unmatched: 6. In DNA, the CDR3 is TGTGCCAGCAGGACAGGGGAAAGGTACTATGGCTACACCTTC. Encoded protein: CASRTGERYYGYTF.

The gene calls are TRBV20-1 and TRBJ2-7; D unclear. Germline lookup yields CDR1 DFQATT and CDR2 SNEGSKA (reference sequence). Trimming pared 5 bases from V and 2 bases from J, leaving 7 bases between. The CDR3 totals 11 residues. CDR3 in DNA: TGCAGTGCTCCCTTAACCTACGAGCAGTACTTC. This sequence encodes CSAPLTYEQYF.

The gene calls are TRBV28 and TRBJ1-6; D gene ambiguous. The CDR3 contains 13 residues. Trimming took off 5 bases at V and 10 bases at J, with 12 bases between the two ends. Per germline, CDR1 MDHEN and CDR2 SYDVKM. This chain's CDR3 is CASSQVDRSPLHF. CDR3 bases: TGTGCCAGCAGTCAGGTAGACCGATCACCCCTCCACTTT.

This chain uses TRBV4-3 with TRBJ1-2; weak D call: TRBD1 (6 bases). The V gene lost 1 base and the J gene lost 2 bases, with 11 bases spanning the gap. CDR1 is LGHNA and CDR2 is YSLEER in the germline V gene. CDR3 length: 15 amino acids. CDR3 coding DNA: TGCGCCAGCAGCCAAGGAGGACAGCGAAACTATGGCTACACCTTC. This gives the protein CASSQGGQRNYGYTF.

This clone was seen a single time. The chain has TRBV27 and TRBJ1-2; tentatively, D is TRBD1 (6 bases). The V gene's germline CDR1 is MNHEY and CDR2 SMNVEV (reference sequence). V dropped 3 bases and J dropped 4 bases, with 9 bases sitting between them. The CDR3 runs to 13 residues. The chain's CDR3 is CASSLTGAYGYTF. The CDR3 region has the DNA TGTGCCAGCAGTTTGACGGGGGCCTATGGCTACACCTTC.